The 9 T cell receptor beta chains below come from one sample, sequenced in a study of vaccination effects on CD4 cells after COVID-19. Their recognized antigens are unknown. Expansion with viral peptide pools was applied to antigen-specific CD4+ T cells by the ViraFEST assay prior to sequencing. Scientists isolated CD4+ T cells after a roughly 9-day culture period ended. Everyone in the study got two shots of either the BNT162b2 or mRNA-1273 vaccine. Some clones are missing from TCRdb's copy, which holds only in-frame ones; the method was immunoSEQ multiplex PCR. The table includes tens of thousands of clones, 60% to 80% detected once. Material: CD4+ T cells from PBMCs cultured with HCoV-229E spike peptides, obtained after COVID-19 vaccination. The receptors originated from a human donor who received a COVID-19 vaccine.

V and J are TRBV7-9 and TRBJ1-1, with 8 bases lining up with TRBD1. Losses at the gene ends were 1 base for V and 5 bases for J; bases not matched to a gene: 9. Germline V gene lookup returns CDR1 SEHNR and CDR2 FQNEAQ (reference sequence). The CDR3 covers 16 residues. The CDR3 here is CASSLEGSGGRTEAFF. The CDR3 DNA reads TGTGCCAGCAGCTTAGAAGGTTCAGGGGGCCGAACTGAAGCTTTCTTT. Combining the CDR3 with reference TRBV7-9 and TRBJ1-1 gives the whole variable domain DTGVSQNPRHKITKRGQNVTFRCDPISEHNRLYWYRQTLGQGPEFLTYFQNEAQLEKSRLLSDRFSAERPKGSFSTLEIQRTEQGDSAMYLCASSLEGSGGRTEAFFGQGTRLTVV.

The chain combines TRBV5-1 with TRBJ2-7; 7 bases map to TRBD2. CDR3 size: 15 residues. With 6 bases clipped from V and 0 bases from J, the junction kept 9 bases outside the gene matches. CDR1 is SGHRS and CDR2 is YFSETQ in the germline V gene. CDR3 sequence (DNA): TGCGCCAGCAACCCCGCGGGCGGGAGCTCCTACGAGCAGTACTTC. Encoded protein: CASNPAGGSSYEQYF.

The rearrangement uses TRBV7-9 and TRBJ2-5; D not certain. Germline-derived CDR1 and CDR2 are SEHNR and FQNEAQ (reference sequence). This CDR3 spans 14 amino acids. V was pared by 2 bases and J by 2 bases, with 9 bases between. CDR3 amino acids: CASSLISSQETQYF. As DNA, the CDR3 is TGTGCCAGCAGCTTAATATCCTCTCAAGAGACCCAGTACTTC. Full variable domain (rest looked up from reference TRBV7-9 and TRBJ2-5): DTGVSQNPRHKITKRGQNVTFRCDPISEHNRLYWYRQTLGQGPEFLTYFQNEAQLEKSRLLSDRFSAERPKGSFSTLEIQRTEQGDSAMYLCASSLISSQETQYFGPGTRLLVL.

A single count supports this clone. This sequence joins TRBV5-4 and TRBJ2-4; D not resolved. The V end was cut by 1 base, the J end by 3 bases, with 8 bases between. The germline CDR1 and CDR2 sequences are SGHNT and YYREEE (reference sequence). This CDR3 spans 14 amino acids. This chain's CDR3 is CASSLKGVKNIQYF. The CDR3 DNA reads TGTGCCAGCAGCTTGAAAGGCGTCAAAAACATTCAGTACTTC.

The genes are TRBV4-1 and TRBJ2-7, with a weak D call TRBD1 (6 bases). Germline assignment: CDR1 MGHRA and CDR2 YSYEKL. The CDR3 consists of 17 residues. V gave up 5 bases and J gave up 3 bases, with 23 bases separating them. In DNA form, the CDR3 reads TGCGCCAGCAGCTCCCTGCCGCGAGGACCAGGGGTCTACGAGCAGTACTTC. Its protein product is CASSSLPRGPGVYEQYF.

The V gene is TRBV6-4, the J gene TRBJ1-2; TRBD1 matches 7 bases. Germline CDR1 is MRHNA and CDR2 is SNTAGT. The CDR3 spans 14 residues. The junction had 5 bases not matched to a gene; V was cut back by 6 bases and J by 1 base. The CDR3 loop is CASSPTGVNYGYTF. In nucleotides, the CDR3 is TGTGCCAGCAGCCCAACAGGGGTTAACTATGGCTACACCTTC.

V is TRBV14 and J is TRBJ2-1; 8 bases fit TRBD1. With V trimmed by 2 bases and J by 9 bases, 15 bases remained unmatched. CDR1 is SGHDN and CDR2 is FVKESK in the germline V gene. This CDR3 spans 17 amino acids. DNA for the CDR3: TGTGCCAGCAGCCAACGGTTAGAGGACAGGGTCTGGGGTGAGCAGTTCTTC. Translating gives CASSQRLEDRVWGEQFF.

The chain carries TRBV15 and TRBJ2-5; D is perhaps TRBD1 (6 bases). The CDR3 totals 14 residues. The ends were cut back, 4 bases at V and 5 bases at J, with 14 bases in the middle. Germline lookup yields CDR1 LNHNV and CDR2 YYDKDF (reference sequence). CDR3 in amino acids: CATSNLDRWETQYF. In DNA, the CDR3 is TGTGCCACCAGCAACTTGGACAGATGGGAGACCCAGTACTTC. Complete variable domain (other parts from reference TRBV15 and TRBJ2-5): DAMVIQNPRYQVTQFGKPVTLSCSQTLNHNVMYWYQQKSSQAPKLLFHYYDKDFNNEADTPDNFQSRRPNTSFCFLDIRSPGLGDTAMYLCATSNLDRWETQYFGPGTRLLVL.

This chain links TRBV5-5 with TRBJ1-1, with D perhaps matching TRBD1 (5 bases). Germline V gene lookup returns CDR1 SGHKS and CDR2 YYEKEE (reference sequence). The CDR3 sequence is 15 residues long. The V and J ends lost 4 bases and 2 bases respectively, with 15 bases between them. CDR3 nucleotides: TGTGCCAGCAGCCCACGGGACGGAGAAAACACTGAAGCTTTCTTT. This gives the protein CASSPRDGENTEAFF.